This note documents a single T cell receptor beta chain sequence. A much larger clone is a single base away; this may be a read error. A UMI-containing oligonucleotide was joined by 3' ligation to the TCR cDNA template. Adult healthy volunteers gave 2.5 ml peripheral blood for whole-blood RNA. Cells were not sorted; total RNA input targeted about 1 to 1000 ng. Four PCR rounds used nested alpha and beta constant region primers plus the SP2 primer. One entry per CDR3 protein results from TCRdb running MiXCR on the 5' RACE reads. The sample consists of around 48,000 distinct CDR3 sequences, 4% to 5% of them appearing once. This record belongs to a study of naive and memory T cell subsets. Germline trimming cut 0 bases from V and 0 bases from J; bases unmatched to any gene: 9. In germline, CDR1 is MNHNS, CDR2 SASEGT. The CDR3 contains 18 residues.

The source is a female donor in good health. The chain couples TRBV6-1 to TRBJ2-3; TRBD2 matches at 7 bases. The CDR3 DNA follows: TGTGCCAGCAGTGAAGCTCTAGTGGGAGGGCCTAGCACAGATACGCAGTATTTT. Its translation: CASSEALVGGPSTDTQYF.